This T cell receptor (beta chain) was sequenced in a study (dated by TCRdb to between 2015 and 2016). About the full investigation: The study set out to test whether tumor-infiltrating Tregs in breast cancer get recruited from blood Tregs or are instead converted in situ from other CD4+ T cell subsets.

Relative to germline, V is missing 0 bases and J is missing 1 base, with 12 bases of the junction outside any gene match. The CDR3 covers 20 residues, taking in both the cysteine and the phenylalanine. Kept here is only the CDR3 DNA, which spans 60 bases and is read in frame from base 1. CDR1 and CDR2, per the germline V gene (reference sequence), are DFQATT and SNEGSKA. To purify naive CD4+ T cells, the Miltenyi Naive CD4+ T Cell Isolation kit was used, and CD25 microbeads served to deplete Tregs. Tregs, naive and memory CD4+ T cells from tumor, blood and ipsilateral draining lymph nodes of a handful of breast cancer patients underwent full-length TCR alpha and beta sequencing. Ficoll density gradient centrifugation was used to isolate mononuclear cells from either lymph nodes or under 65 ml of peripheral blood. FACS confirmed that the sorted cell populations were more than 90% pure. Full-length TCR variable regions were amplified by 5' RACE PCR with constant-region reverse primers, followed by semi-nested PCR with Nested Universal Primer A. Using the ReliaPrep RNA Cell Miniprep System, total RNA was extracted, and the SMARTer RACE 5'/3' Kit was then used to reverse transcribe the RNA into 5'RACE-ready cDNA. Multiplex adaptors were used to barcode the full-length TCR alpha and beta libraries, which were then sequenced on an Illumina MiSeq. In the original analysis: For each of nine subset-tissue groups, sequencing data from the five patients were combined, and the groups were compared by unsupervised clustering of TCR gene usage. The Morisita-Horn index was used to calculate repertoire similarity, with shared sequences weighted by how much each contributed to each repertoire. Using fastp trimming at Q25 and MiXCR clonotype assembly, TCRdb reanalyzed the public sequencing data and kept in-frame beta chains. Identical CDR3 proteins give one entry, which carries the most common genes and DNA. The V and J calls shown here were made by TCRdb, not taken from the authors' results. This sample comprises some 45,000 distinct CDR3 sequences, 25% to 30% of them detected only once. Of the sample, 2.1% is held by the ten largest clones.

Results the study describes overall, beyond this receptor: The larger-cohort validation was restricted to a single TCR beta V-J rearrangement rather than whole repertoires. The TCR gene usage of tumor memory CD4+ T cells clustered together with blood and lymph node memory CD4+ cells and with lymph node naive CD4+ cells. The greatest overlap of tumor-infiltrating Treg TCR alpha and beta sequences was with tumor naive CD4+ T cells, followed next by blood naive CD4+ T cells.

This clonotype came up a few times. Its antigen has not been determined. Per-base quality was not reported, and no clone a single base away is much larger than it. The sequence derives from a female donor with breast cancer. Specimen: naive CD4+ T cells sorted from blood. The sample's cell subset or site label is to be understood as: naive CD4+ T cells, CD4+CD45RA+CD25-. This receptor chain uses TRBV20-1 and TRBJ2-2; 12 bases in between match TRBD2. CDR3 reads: CSARDGLAGLRVRNTGELFF. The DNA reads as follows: TGCAGTGCTAGAGACGGACTAGCGGGGCTAAGGGTACGGAACACCGGGGAGCTGTTTTTT.